What follows are 6 T cell receptor beta chains derived from one specimen sequenced in a study of chemoradiotherapy in HPV16-positive cancers (dated by TCRdb to the early 2020s). The library was obtained by the immunoSEQ multiplex PCR assay. TCRdb obtained this table from immuneACCESS and retained in-frame rearrangements with V and J assigned. These tables miss some clones; where compared with another copy, unresolved V genes account for less than half of the shortfall, and the remainder is unexplained. Recorded for this sample are roughly 23,000 clones; just under 75% of them occurred a single time. The top ten hold around 2.5% of the sample. This specimen was taken from a patient who underwent chemoradiotherapy. The receptors were sampled from a human donor with HPV-associated anogenital cancer.

By proportion, this clone is medium-sized. The chain uses TRBV11-3 and TRBJ2-5, with TRBD1 matching 10 bases. CDR1 and CDR2 (germline): SGHNT, YENEEA. The CDR3 is 17 residues long. V lost 0 bases, J lost 5 bases, and 9 bases stayed unmatched. CDR3 DNA: TGTGCCAGCAGCTTAGATTCCCGACAGGGGGCATGGGAGACCCAGTACTTC. Translated, it gives CASSLDSRQGAWETQYF.

This clone was detected a few times. This chain joins TRBV2 and TRBJ1-5, with 12 bases that match TRBD1. The CDR3 loop spans 15 amino acids. V lost 7 bases, J lost 7 bases, and 8 bases stayed unmatched. Germline V CDR1 and CDR2: SNHLY, FYNNEI. CDR3 protein: CASNTGTGGQQPQHF. The CDR3 bases are TGTGCCAGCAACACCGGGACAGGGGGCCAACAGCCCCAGCATTTT. The variable domain in full, completed from reference TRBV2 and TRBJ1-5, reads EPEVTQTPSHQVTQMGQEVILRCVPISNHLYFYWYRQILGQKVEFLVSFYNNEISEKSEIFDDQFSVERPDGSNFTLKIRSTKLEDSAMYFCASNTGTGGQQPQHFGDGTRLSIL.

The V call is TRBV19, the J call TRBJ2-1; 8 bases line up with TRBD2. CDR3 length equals 15 residues. Germline assignment: CDR1 LNHDA and CDR2 SQIVND (reference sequence). V was clipped by 0 bases and J by 2 bases; unmatched bases: 0. The CDR3, as DNA: TGTGCCAGTAGTATAGAAGCGGGAGCCTACAATGAGCAGTTCTTC. Translation gives CASSIEAGAYNEQFF.

The chain employs TRBV15 and TRBJ1-1; possible D gene TRBD1, 6 bases. Trimming stripped 0 bases from V and 7 bases from J, with 12 bases between. From germline, CDR1 is LNHNV and CDR2 YYDKDF (reference sequence). CDR3 size: 14 residues. The CDR3 DNA reads as TGTGCCACCAGCAGAGACCGGACAGCTTATGAAGCTTTCTTT. Its translation: CATSRDRTAYEAFF.

The chain couples TRBV9 to TRBJ2-7; 10 bases agree with TRBD1. Germline CDR1 SGDLS, CDR2 YYNGEE. This CDR3 is built from 16 residues. V shed 0 bases and J 3 bases; nucleotides not matched to a gene: 6. In DNA form, the CDR3 reads TGTGCCAGCAGCGTAGGGGGGACAGGGGTTATCTACGAGCAGTACTTC. Its protein is CASSVGGTGVIYEQYF.

The chain is built from TRBV7-2 and TRBJ1-1; unclear D gene. From germline, CDR1 is SGHTA and CDR2 FQGNSA. Trimming removed 4 bases from V and 6 bases from J, with 12 bases in between. CDR3 length equals 13 residues. CDR3 amino acids: CASSSSLHPEAFF. In nucleotides, the CDR3 is TGTGCCAGCAGCTCCTCACTACACCCTGAAGCTTTCTTT.